The sequence of this T cell receptor beta chain was determined in a study of cytomegalovirus exposure and HLA in healthy donors. V was clipped by 8 bases and J by 1 base, with 11 bases between them. Germline-derived CDR1 and CDR2 are SNHLY and FYNNEI. This CDR3 is 13 amino acids long. Comment on this clone: Its antigen is unknown.

The PCR was carried out with 60 Vbeta primers and 13 Jbeta primers. Some clones are missing from TCRdb's copy, which holds only in-frame ones; the method was immunoSEQ multiplex PCR. The data hold under 150,000 clones, with 75% to 85% observed a single time. Findings of the study overall: Exclusion as indistinguishable affected some V segments, including TRBV6-2 and TRBV6-3. According to the study, around 150 TCR beta chains were cytomegalovirus-associated. Data from an earlier analysis indicated that most TCR beta V segments were productive either about 87% or about 30% of the time. A few chains tied to CMV proved CMV antigen-specific in vitro.

The chain carries TRBV2 and TRBJ2-5, with a possible D match to TRBD1 (5 bases). Specimen: PBMCs. This clonotype originated in a female donor in good health and CMV-seropositive. CDR3 DNA: TGTGCCAGCGCGGACACAGGCCAAGAGACCCAGTACTTC. It codes for CASADTGQETQYF.